The rows below give T cell receptor beta chains drawn from one sample of a study of identical twins. TCRdb re-called the 5' RACE reads through MiXCR, storing one row per CDR3 protein. In the table there are approximately 500,000 distinct CDR3 sequences, nearly 15% of which are singletons. These data are also associated with another study on yellow fever vaccine responses in identical twins.

The sequenced sample was CD4+ T cells sorted from blood. The receptors here all came from a young woman in good health. The CDR3 runs from the conserved cysteine through the conserved F or W. The D gene is left open where the match is weak. Only part of the rows carry a size: once, few, many, or a class if the clone is expanded.

cdr3_aa	cdr3_nt	v_call	d_call	clone_size	j_call
CSVRRETNSPLHF	TGCAGCGTTCGCAGGGAGACTAATTCACCCCTCCACTTT	TRBV29-1	-	-	TRBJ1-6
CASSQWHRGNEQFF	TGTGCCAGCAGCCAGTGGCATAGGGGGAATGAGCAGTTCTTC	TRBV14	-	few	TRBJ2-1
CATSIEVVTRELFF	TGTGCCACCAGCATTGAGGTAGTTACGAGGGAGCTGTTTTTT	TRBV15	-	few	TRBJ2-2
CASSLGGGRSTDTQYF	TGCGCCAGCAGCTTGGGAGGGGGCCGCAGCACAGATACGCAGTATTTT	TRBV5-1	TRBD1	-	TRBJ2-3
CASREVGGNEQFF	TGCGCCAGCAGAGAGGTAGGCGGAAATGAGCAGTTCTTC	TRBV5-1	-	-	TRBJ2-1
CASSLQGGKTQYF	TGCGCCAGCAGCTTACAGGGTGGAAAGACCCAGTACTTC	TRBV4-1	-	many	TRBJ2-5
CASSVAGRITSTDTQYF	TGTGCCAGCAGCGTAGCGGGACGGATTACTAGCACAGATACGCAGTATTTT	TRBV9	-	few	TRBJ2-3
CASRTGSEDTQYF	TGCGCCAGCAGGACCGGGTCCGAAGATACGCAGTATTTT	TRBV5-1	-	many	TRBJ2-3
CSARGGSRDYGYTF	TGCAGTGCTAGGGGGGGCAGTCGAGACTATGGCTACACCTTC	TRBV20-1	-	-	TRBJ1-2
CASSPGTSGNEQFF	TGTGCCAGCAGTCCCGGGACTAGCGGTAATGAGCAGTTCTTC	TRBV25-1	TRBD2	few	TRBJ2-1
CASSSDRGNEKLFF	TGCGCCAGCAGCTCGGACAGGGGGAATGAAAAACTGTTTTTT	TRBV5-1	TRBD1	-	TRBJ1-4
CASSLDWTSYNEQFF	TGTGCCAGCAGCTTAGATTGGACCTCCTACAATGAGCAGTTCTTC	TRBV7-7	-	-	TRBJ2-1
CSAVPDSLNQPQHF	TGCAGTGCCGTTCCGGACAGCCTAAATCAGCCCCAGCATTTT	TRBV20-1	-	-	TRBJ1-5
CASSEVEGRGRSQYF	TGTGCCAGCAGTGAAGTGGAGGGGCGGGGGCGTTCGCAGTACTTC	TRBV6-1	-	few	TRBJ2-4
CASSQTGTTPTDTQYF	TGCGCCAGCAGCCAAACCGGGACTACCCCCACAGATACGCAGTATTTT	TRBV4-1	TRBD2	many	TRBJ2-3
CASSSTSGSRDTQYF	TGTGCCAGCAGCTCAACTAGCGGGAGTAGAGATACGCAGTATTTT	TRBV7-2	TRBD2	-	TRBJ2-3
CASKGRGGTNNEQFF	TGTGCCAGTAAGGGCCGGGGGGGGACAAACAATGAGCAGTTCTTC	TRBV12-3/TRBV12-4	TRBD2	few	TRBJ2-1
CASSLVGGNTGELFF	TGTGCCAGCAGCTTAGTGGGCGGGAACACCGGGGAGCTGTTTTTT	TRBV11-2	-	many	TRBJ2-2
CASSPDHLTDAQYF	TGTGCCAGCAGCCCAGACCACCTCACAGATGCGCAGTATTTT	TRBV7-8	-	-	TRBJ2-3
CASSQGLGTGELFF	TGCGCCAGCAGCCAAGGGTTGGGTACCGGGGAGCTGTTTTTT	TRBV3-1	-	many	TRBJ2-2
CASSLGPPVPQGELFF	TGTGCCAGCAGTTTAGGCCCCCCTGTCCCCCAAGGGGAGCTGTTTTTT	TRBV12-3/TRBV12-4	-	-	TRBJ2-2
CASSRRAEQFF	TGTGCCAGCAGCCGAAGAGCAGAGCAGTTCTTC	TRBV2	-	-	TRBJ2-1